Following are 20 T cell receptor beta chains from one sample sequenced in a study of blood T cell repertoires in COVID-19. This table comes from immunoSEQ multiplex PCR, and its TCRdb copy is limited to in-frame clones, with some not included. The sample shows some 200,000 clones, about 90% of them seen only once. The specimen was peripheral blood. All receptors derive from a woman in her 70s with acute or convalescent COVID-19.

The chain recombines TRBV5-1 with TRBJ2-5; 7 bases map to TRBD2. V was pared by 4 bases and J by 4 bases, with 10 bases of the junction left unmatched. Per the germline V gene, CDR1 is SGHRS and CDR2 is YFSETQ. The CDR3 covers 15 residues. The CDR3 coding sequence is TGCGCCAGCAGCGACACCGGGGGAGGGAGAGAGACCCAGTACTTC. As protein: CASSDTGGGRETQYF. Variable domain in full (rest from reference TRBV5-1 and TRBJ2-5): KAGVTQTPRYLIKTRGQQVTLSCSPISGHRSVSWYQQTPGQGLQFLFEYFSETQRNKGNFPGRFSGRQFSNSRSEMNVSTLELGDSALYLCASSDTGGGRETQYFGPGTRLLVL.

The rearrangement links TRBV18 to TRBJ1-2; 7 bases map to TRBD1. This CDR3 has 16 amino acids. Germline V lookup: CDR1 KGHSH, CDR2 LQKENI. J gave up 2 bases and V 2 bases, and 8 bases lay outside the gene matches. The CDR3 here is CASSPEVGGSNYGYTF. The CDR3 nucleotides read TGTGCCAGCTCACCAGAGGTAGGGGGCTCAAACTATGGCTACACCTTC.

This clone was seen a single time. V usage is TRBV6-2 or TRBV6-3 and J usage is TRBJ1-4; TRBD1 agrees at 10 bases. Germline CDR1 reads MNHEY; CDR2 reads SVGEGT. The CDR3 consists of 14 residues. V lost 6 bases to trimming and J lost 6 bases; unmatched junction nucleotides: 4. The CDR3 sequence is CASSLGQGYEKLFF. The CDR3 nucleotides are TGTGCCAGCAGCTTGGGACAGGGGTATGAAAAACTGTTTTTT.

This chain links TRBV2 with TRBJ1-6, with a possible D match to TRBD1 (6 bases). Germline CDR1 SNHLY, CDR2 FYNNEI. V was clipped by 8 bases and J by 7 bases, with 12 bases between them. This CDR3 is built from 13 residues. DNA for the CDR3: TGTGCCAGCCACAGGGATAAAAATTCACCCCTCCACTTT. Amino acid sequence: CASHRDKNSPLHF.

The rearrangement joins TRBV9 to TRBJ2-1; D unclear. The V end lost 3 bases, the J end lost 2 bases, and 6 bases lay between the germline ends. The germline V gene encodes CDR1 SGDLS and CDR2 YYNGEE. This CDR3 contains 13 residues. DNA of the CDR3: TGTGCCAGCAGCGCAAGCACCTACAATGAGCAGTTCTTC. This codes for CASSASTYNEQFF.

The chain uses TRBV14 and TRBJ2-7, with D perhaps TRBD1 (6 bases). The CDR3 has 8 amino acids. In germline, CDR1 is SGHDN, CDR2 FVKESK. The CDR3: CKGDEQYF. In DNA, the CDR3 is TGTAAGGGGGACGAGCAGTACTTC.

This clone was found a few times. In DNA, the CDR3 is TGTGCCAGCAGCTTATTGGGGCGGTCTCAGCCCCAGCATTTT. This codes for CASSLLGRSQPQHF. The chain recombines TRBV7-6 with TRBJ1-5; possibly TRBD1 for D (5 bases). V lost 2 bases to trimming and J lost 6 bases, with 11 bases between them. CDR1 is SGHVS and CDR2 is FNYEAQ in the germline V gene. There are 14 residues in the CDR3.

The rearrangement uses TRBV19 and TRBJ2-7; 9 bases line up with TRBD1. V lost 6 bases, J lost 3 bases, and 9 bases stayed unmatched. In germline, CDR1 is LNHDA, CDR2 SQIVND (reference sequence). The CDR3 sequence is 15 residues long. The CDR3 DNA reads as TGTGCCAGTAGCAAACAGGGGGCAGTCCGCTACGAGCAGTACTTC. Encoded protein: CASSKQGAVRYEQYF.

The chain links TRBV3-1 (or the pseudogene TRBV3-2) to TRBJ1-6, with no clear D. The V and J ends lost 4 bases and 9 bases respectively, with 7 bases between them. The germline gives CDR1 LGHDT, CDR2 YNNKEL (reference sequence). The CDR3 length is 12 residues. DNA of the CDR3: TGTGCCAGCAGCCTGGTCGGTTCACCCCTCCACTTT. It translates to CASSLVGSPLHF.

The V call is TRBV7-3, the J call TRBJ2-3; the D gene is possibly TRBD1 (5 bases). In germline, CDR1 is SGHTA, CDR2 FQGTGA. This CDR3 is 14 amino acids long. Between the trimmed V and J ends, which lost 2 bases and 4 bases, there was a span of 10 bases. In nucleotides, the CDR3 is TGTGCCAGCAGCTTATTGCAGGGATCAGATACGCAGTATTTT. Protein sequence: CASSLLQGSDTQYF. The variable domain in full, completed from reference TRBV7-3 and TRBJ2-3, reads GAGVSQTPSNKVTEKGKYVELRCDPISGHTALYWYRQSLGQGPEFLIYFQGTGAADDSGLPNDRFFAVRPEGSVSTLKIQRTERGDSAVYLCASSLLQGSDTQYFGPGTRLTVL.

The chain is built from TRBV14 and TRBJ1-2; no clear D gene. Per the germline V gene, CDR1 is SGHDN and CDR2 is FVKESK. The CDR3 totals 15 residues. V lost 1 base and J lost 7, with 16 bases in between. CDR3: CASSQVGFRFSGYTF. The CDR3 DNA is TGTGCCAGCAGCCAAGTAGGTTTCAGGTTCTCTGGCTACACCTTC.

The rearrangement links TRBV29-1 to TRBJ2-5; a possible D gene is TRBD2 (5 bases). CDR1 is SQVTM, CDR2 ANQGSEA, per germline. Trimming stripped 8 bases from V and 0 bases from J, with 13 bases between. The CDR3 length is 13 residues. CDR3 bases: TGCAGCACTAGATGGTATAACCAAGAGACCCAGTACTTC. Protein: CSTRWYNQETQYF. Based on the CDR3 plus reference TRBV29-1 and TRBJ2-5, the full variable domain is SAVISQKPSRDICQRGTSLTIQCQVDSQVTMMFWYRQQPGQSLTLIATANQGSEATYESGFVIDKFPISRPNLTFSTLTVSNMSPEDSSIYLCSTRWYNQETQYFGPGTRLLVL.

The chain has TRBV6-5 and TRBJ2-6; D is undetermined. Germline V gives CDR1 MNHEY, CDR2 SVGAGI. The ends were cut back, 6 bases at V and 1 base at J, with 4 bases in the middle. This CDR3 is 13 amino acids long. In DNA form, the CDR3 reads TGTGCCAGCAGACTATCTGGGGCCAACGTCCTGACTTTC. It translates to CASRLSGANVLTF.

The chain uses TRBV6-6 and TRBJ2-7; possibly TRBD1 for D (5 bases). The germline V gene encodes CDR1 MNHNY and CDR2 SVGAGI (reference sequence). This CDR3 spans 14 amino acids. V dropped 2 bases and J dropped 7 bases, with 15 bases sitting between them. CDR3 DNA sequence: TGTGCCAGCAGTTACAGGGGTGAGACCGGGGAGCAGTACTTC. Translating gives CASSYRGETGEQYF.

Concerning this clone itself: The same CDR3 also results from other DNA sequences found in this sample. The rearrangement links TRBV5-1 to TRBJ1-1, with TRBD1 as a possible D gene (6 bases). Germline CDR1 is SGHRS and CDR2 is YFSETQ. V lost 0 bases, J lost 4 bases, and 10 bases lay in between. The CDR3 totals 14 residues. The CDR3 spells CASSLAQGSTEAFF. CDR3 coding DNA: TGCGCCAGCAGCTTGGCCCAGGGGAGCACTGAAGCTTTCTTT.

The chain links TRBV5-1 to TRBJ2-7, with D tentatively TRBD1 (6 bases). The CDR3 length is 13 residues. CDR1 and CDR2 (germline): SGHRS, YFSETQ. V was trimmed by 4 bases and J by 6 bases, leaving 14 bases between them. CDR3 nucleotide sequence: TGCGCCAGCAGCCGATCCAGGGGATTCGAGCAGTACTTC. Translated: CASSRSRGFEQYF.

The rearrangement uses TRBV19 and TRBJ1-3; 11 bases line up with TRBD1. From germline, CDR1 is LNHDA and CDR2 SQIVND (reference sequence). This CDR3 region has 14 residues. Trimming took 8 bases from V and 3 from J; bases not matched to a gene: 3. The CDR3 protein is CASGTGGLGNTIYF. CDR3 in DNA: TGTGCCAGTGGGACAGGGGGACTTGGAAACACCATATATTTT. Drawing the rest from reference TRBV19 and TRBJ1-3, the complete variable domain is DGGITQSPKYLFRKEGQNVTLSCEQNLNHDAMYWYRQDPGQGLRLIYYSQIVNDFQKGDIAEGYSVSREKKESFPLTVTSAQKNPTAFYLCASGTGGLGNTIYFGEGSWLTVV.

In the case of this clone: In the same sample, other DNA sequences code for this CDR3. The chain links TRBV5-1 to TRBJ1-1, with D possibly TRBD1 on 5 matching bases. The CDR3 totals 14 residues. V lost 1 base and J lost 4, with 11 bases in between. Germline V gene data show CDR1 as SGHRS and CDR2 as YFSETQ. The DNA for the CDR3 is TGCGCCAGCAGCTTGTCCCGGGGGAGCACTGAAGCTTTCTTT. Amino acid sequence: CASSLSRGSTEAFF.

This chain uses TRBV20-1 with TRBJ1-2, with 7 bases matching TRBD1. This CDR3 region has 11 residues. Germline V gives CDR1 DFQATT, CDR2 SNEGSKA (reference sequence). V gave up 6 bases and J gave up 6 bases; unmatched junction bases: 4. This chain's CDR3 is CSAHTGDGYTF. In DNA form, the CDR3 reads TGCAGTGCGCATACAGGGGATGGCTACACCTTC.

This clone occurred a few times. The DNA of the CDR3 is TGTGCCAGCAGCAGAAGCGGGATCGGCTACGAGCAGTACTTC. It translates to CASSRSGIGYEQYF. The chain links TRBV3-1 (or the pseudogene TRBV3-2) to TRBJ2-7; 7 nucleotides match TRBD2. J was trimmed by 3 bases and V by 5 bases; bases with no gene match: 7. The CDR3 spans 14 residues. Germline V lookup: CDR1 LGHDT, CDR2 YNNKEL (reference sequence).